The TCR beta chain under discussion was sequenced for a study of T-cell memory formation after mild COVID-19 (dated by TCRdb to the early 2020s). In terms of the full investigation: TCR sequence clusters from the two donors were found to be largely donor specific. In a couple of donors, T-cell clones that expanded and contracted after mild COVID-19 were tracked by sequencing TCRalpha and TCRbeta repertoires over time. The cohort was made up of two young adult volunteers, one female and one male, who were previously healthy.

The investigation overall reported the following: Balanced CD4/CD8 phenotypes were observed for clones contracting from day 15 to 85, whereas a bias towards CD4+ was observed for a second wave of clones expanding from day 15 to 37. Contracting CD4+ clones were found mainly in CM and EM memory subsets, while CD8+ clones were enriched in EMRA. Only two mild cases were covered in the study, and larger cohorts including severe cases with pre-infection samples were considered necessary. Some responding clones were detected in pre-infection memory, which suggested that pre-existing cross-reactive memory T cells had joined the SARS-CoV-2 response. SARS-CoV-2 specificity was not confirmed for the second-wave clones peaking on day 37.

Sequencing was performed on an Illumina NovaSeq 6000. TCRalpha and TCRbeta cDNA libraries were constructed by 5'RACE with constant-segment primers, with sample barcodes and unique molecular identifiers being introduced. Trizol reagent was used to extract RNA from every sample. Library amplification was performed in two PCR steps, and a second sample barcode and Illumina TruSeq adapters were introduced in the second step. The libraries were sequenced on an Illumina NovaSeq using 2 x 150 bp paired-end reads. Per the source publication's procedure: With migec v1.2.7, reads were demultiplexed and then collapsed into UMI-guided consensus sequences. Using mixcr v2.1.11, the UMI consensuses were aligned to TRA and TRB V and J templates and assembled into clonotypes. Clonotypes were classified as expanded or contracted when called significant by both edgeR and NoisET, with noise models trained on biological replicates. edgeR calls used a false discovery rate-adjusted p below 0.01 and a log2 fold-change threshold of 1. PCA with hierarchical clustering of max-normalized trajectories of the 1000 most abundant clonotypes was used as exploratory dynamics analysis. Separately sequenced CD4+ and CD8+ repertoires were used to assign the CD4 or CD8 phenotype of responding clones. TCRdb's own reprocessing of the public reads used fastp at Q25 and MiXCR and kept productive beta chains. Every entry covers one CDR3 protein and lists the most common genes and DNA from its rows. In this record, the V and J calls reflect TCRdb's handling and not the investigators' own analysis. The sample table shows about 170,000 distinct CDR3 sequences, and 10% to 15% are seen once. Roughly 3.4% of the sample rests with the top ten.

On this clonotype itself: Its specific antigen is unknown. This likely traces to a read error, being one base from a far larger clone.

PBMCs were isolated by Ficoll-Paque density gradient centrifugation. V is clipped by 3 bases and J by 4 bases, and the sequence between their germline boundaries is 3 bases long. The germline V gene provides CDR1 SGHTA and CDR2 FQGNSA. From the cysteine up to the phenylalanine, the CDR3 has a length of 11 residues. The entry retains the CDR3 DNA only, 33 bases that are in frame from base 1. The source of this sequence is a man between 18 and 29 years old who had mild COVID-19 (a few samples of this study predate the infection). The sample titles of this study are shuffled in the database, so cell type and time point are left out; the donor was told from shared clones. The material sequenced was PBMCs or a T cell subset sorted from them (not recorded which). Recombination linked TRBV7-2 to TRBJ2-5; no confident D gene assignment can be made. At the DNA level, the sequence is TGTGCCAGCAGCTTTGCAGAGACCCAGTACTTC. It encodes CASSFAETQYF.